The rows below give T cell receptor beta chains drawn from one sample of a study of blood T cell repertoires in COVID-19. Clones were read by immunoSEQ multiplex PCR, and TCRdb kept only the in-frame ones, dropping some. This sample yields roughly 81,000 clones, of which around nine tenths are seen a single time; around 10% belongs to the top ten. The specimen sequenced was peripheral blood. Receptors originate from a man in his sixties or seventies with active or convalescent COVID-19. CDR3s include the opening cysteine and the closing phenylalanine or tryptophan. D genes are given only for firm matches.

D gene: .
V gene: TRBV19
J gene: TRBJ1-3
CDR3 protein: CASSLQENSGNTIYF

D gene: TRBD1
V gene: TRBV2
J gene: TRBJ1-5
CDR3 protein: CASSTGTGSGNQPQHF

D gene: .
V gene: TRBV5-1
J gene: TRBJ2-7
CDR3 protein: CASSLGGLYEQYF

D gene: TRBD1
V gene: TRBV20-1
J gene: TRBJ2-2
CDR3 protein: CSASGQGRLFF

D gene: .
V gene: TRBV27
J gene: TRBJ1-5
CDR3 protein: CASSLGGNNQPQHF

D gene: .
V gene: TRBV5-6
J gene: TRBJ1-3
CDR3 protein: CASSFQGGSGNTIYF

D gene: TRBD1
V gene: TRBV28
J gene: TRBJ2-5
CDR3 protein: CASSRQGAETQYF

D gene: TRBD1
V gene: TRBV6-5
J gene: TRBJ2-3
CDR3 protein: CASSRTGGADTQYF

D gene: TRBD1
V gene: TRBV5-1
J gene: TRBJ1-4
CDR3 protein: CASSEGQGINEKLFF

D gene: TRBD1
V gene: TRBV4-1
J gene: TRBJ2-7
CDR3 protein: CASSQVGTGGFKQYF

D gene: .
V gene: TRBV7-8
J gene: TRBJ1-2
CDR3 protein: CASSLGQDSAYGYTF

D gene: .
V gene: TRBV24-1
J gene: TRBJ1-2
CDR3 protein: CATSENRDGYGYTF

D gene: .
V gene: TRBV5-6
J gene: TRBJ1-2
CDR3 protein: CASSFRADNYYGYTF

D gene: TRBD1
V gene: TRBV5-1
J gene: TRBJ2-2
CDR3 protein: CASQGQGTAGELFF

D gene: TRBD1
V gene: TRBV28
J gene: TRBJ1-2
CDR3 protein: CASSEASWDRGRLGANYGYTF

D gene: .
V gene: TRBV29-1
J gene: TRBJ1-1
CDR3 protein: CSVERGGTEAFF

D gene: .
V gene: TRBV2
J gene: TRBJ1-2
CDR3 protein: CASSEAGRTLEGYTF

D gene: TRBD1
V gene: TRBV24-1
J gene: TRBJ2-5
CDR3 protein: CATSDPTGVETQYF

D gene: .
V gene: TRBV9
J gene: TRBJ2-2
CDR3 protein: CASSVHGRSNTGELFF

D gene: .
V gene: TRBV9
J gene: TRBJ2-7
CDR3 protein: CASSPEGSVTYEQYF

D gene: TRBD1
V gene: TRBV7-6
J gene: TRBJ2-3
CDR3 protein: CASSLGQGPITDTQYF

D gene: TRBD1
V gene: TRBV18
J gene: TRBJ1-1
CDR3 protein: CASSPGTGALTEAFF

D gene: .
V gene: TRBV19
J gene: TRBJ2-7
CDR3 protein: CASTVVMGDSYEQYF

D gene: .
V gene: TRBV6-5
J gene: TRBJ1-1
CDR3 protein: CASSYRAGAAFF

D gene: .
V gene: TRBV4-3
J gene: TRBJ1-2
CDR3 protein: CASSQEDWSTGYGYTF

D gene: .
V gene: TRBV7-6
J gene: TRBJ1-6
CDR3 protein: CASSLETGSSSPLHF

D gene: TRBD1
V gene: TRBV12-3/TRBV12-4
J gene: TRBJ1-2
CDR3 protein: CASSLQGGYGYTF

D gene: TRBD2
V gene: TRBV4-2
J gene: TRBJ2-5
CDR3 protein: CASSQGQSLAGAQETQYF

D gene: .
V gene: TRBV28
J gene: TRBJ2-1
CDR3 protein: CASHGTRDEQFF

D gene: .
V gene: TRBV6-5
J gene: TRBJ2-7
CDR3 protein: CASSSPMAHEQYF

D gene: .
V gene: TRBV10-3
J gene: TRBJ1-1
CDR3 protein: CAISAGGAEAFF

D gene: TRBD1
V gene: TRBV4-2
J gene: TRBJ2-1
CDR3 protein: CASSPKDRGRDNEQFF

D gene: TRBD1
V gene: TRBV11-2
J gene: TRBJ1-2
CDR3 protein: CASSSVDRGNGYTF

D gene: .
V gene: TRBV19
J gene: TRBJ2-2
CDR3 protein: CASSITDTGELFF

D gene: TRBD1
V gene: TRBV11-3
J gene: TRBJ2-7
CDR3 protein: CASSLSQGYPYEQYF

D gene: TRBD1
V gene: TRBV23-1
J gene: TRBJ2-7
CDR3 protein: CASSQSRDRGRGEQYF

D gene: .
V gene: TRBV13
J gene: TRBJ2-7
CDR3 protein: CASSLQGPLKGREQYF

D gene: TRBD1
V gene: TRBV27
J gene: TRBJ1-1
CDR3 protein: CASSLRQGVRNTEAFF

D gene: .
V gene: TRBV4-1
J gene: TRBJ1-5
CDR3 protein: CASSLEGWQPQHF

D gene: .
V gene: TRBV6-5
J gene: TRBJ1-1
CDR3 protein: CASSYSMRTEAFF

D gene: .
V gene: TRBV9
J gene: TRBJ1-1
CDR3 protein: CASSVAGTGGAEAFF

D gene: TRBD1
V gene: TRBV2
J gene: TRBJ1-1
CDR3 protein: CASRGQGLTEAFF

D gene: .
V gene: TRBV11-3
J gene: TRBJ2-5
CDR3 protein: CASSFKNQETQYF

D gene: .
V gene: TRBV19
J gene: TRBJ1-5
CDR3 protein: CASTSEFTSNQPQHF

D gene: .
V gene: TRBV11-3
J gene: TRBJ2-1
CDR3 protein: CASSLERGTNEQFF

D gene: .
V gene: TRBV5-5
J gene: TRBJ1-5
CDR3 protein: CASSSGDQPQHF